The 24 T cell receptor beta chains listed next were all sequenced from one sample in a study of cytomegalovirus exposure and HLA in healthy donors. This PCR relied on a set of 60 Vbeta primers and 13 Jbeta primers. TCRdb's table, derived via immunoSEQ multiplex PCR, lists solely in-frame clones and lacks some. Of around 53,000 clones in the sample, 82% were seen once. Sequenced: PBMCs. The receptors come from a man aged 50 or older in good health and CMV-seronegative.

V is TRBV7-2 and J is TRBJ1-1; 9 bases fit TRBD1. Germline V gives CDR1 SGHTA, CDR2 FQGNSA. Unmatched junction bases numbered 16, after V lost 8 bases and J lost 3 bases. This CDR3 is built from 17 residues. The CDR3 nucleotides are TGTGCCAGCGGGGGGGGACGACGCAGGGACAGGGACACTGAAGCTTTCTTT. Amino acid sequence: CASGGGRRRDRDTEAFF.

Written as DNA, the CDR3 is TGTGCCAGCAGCGTAGGGACTAGCGGGGCCGATACGCAGTATTTT. Protein: CASSVGTSGADTQYF. The rearrangement joins TRBV9 to TRBJ2-3; TRBD2 agrees at 12 bases. The V segment lost 0 bases and the J segment 6 bases; nucleotides outside the gene matches: 2. This CDR3 spans 15 amino acids. Germline values: CDR1 SGDLS, CDR2 YYNGEE. Supplemented by reference TRBV9 and TRBJ2-3, the full variable domain reads DSGVTQTPKHLITATGQRVTLRCSPRSGDLSVYWYQQSLDQGLQFLIQYYNGEERAKGNILERFSAQQFPDLHSELNLSSLELGDSALYFCASSVGTSGADTQYFGPGTRLTVL.

The rearrangement uses TRBV5-1 and TRBJ1-4; D is unresolved. V lost 0 bases and J 8 bases, leaving 14 bases between the germline ends. The CDR3 is made up of 15 amino acids. The germline CDR1 and CDR2 sequences are SGHRS and YFSETQ. Written as DNA, the CDR3 is TGCGCCAGCAGCTTGGTCGCACCCGGAGAAGAAAAACTGTTTTTT. Encoded protein: CASSLVAPGEEKLFF.

The chain couples TRBV4-1 to TRBJ2-3; D perhaps matches TRBD2 (6 bases). Per the germline V gene, CDR1 is MGHRA and CDR2 is YSYEKL. V was shortened by 0 bases and J by 2 bases, with 15 bases between the two germline ends. The CDR3 consists of 17 residues. CDR3 sequence reads: CASSQDKVRGATDTQYF. DNA for the CDR3: TGCGCCAGCAGCCAAGATAAGGTTCGCGGGGCCACAGATACGCAGTATTTT.

The chain employs TRBV13 and TRBJ2-3, with a possible D match to TRBD2 (6 bases). There are 16 residues in the CDR3. Germline V gives CDR1 PRHDT, CDR2 FYEKMQ (reference sequence). Trimming removed 2 bases from V and 2 bases from J, with 14 bases in between. CDR3 sequence (DNA): TGTGCCAGCAGCTTAAGGTTTAGCGGCTCCACAGATACGCAGTATTTT. It translates to CASSLRFSGSTDTQYF.

The gene calls are TRBV4-1 and TRBJ2-7; TRBD2 aligns across 9 bases. Germline V gene data show CDR1 as MGHRA and CDR2 as YSYEKL. The junction had 8 bases not matched to a gene; V was cut back by 2 bases and J by 6 bases. CDR3 size: 15 residues. The CDR3 region is CASSQRRTSDGEQYF. The DNA for the CDR3 is TGCGCCAGCAGCCAACGTCGGACTAGCGACGGCGAGCAGTACTTC.

This chain links TRBV19 with TRBJ2-5; TRBD1 aligns across 7 bases. J lost 3 bases, V lost 4 bases, and 5 bases had no gene match. The CDR3 runs 14 residues. Germline CDR1 LNHDA, CDR2 SQIVND (reference sequence). This CDR3 reads CASSKGTAKETQYF. CDR3 DNA sequence: TGTGCCAGTAGTAAGGGGACAGCAAAAGAGACCCAGTACTTC.

This chain links TRBV6-6 with TRBJ2-1; possible D gene TRBD2, 7 bases. The CDR3 runs 15 residues. Germline V gene sequence: CDR1 MNHNY, CDR2 SVGAGI (reference sequence). Trimming cost V 9 bases and J 3 bases, with 18 bases left between them. The CDR3 DNA is TGTGCCAGTCTAGGGGGGGCCTTTTTCTACAATGAGCAGTTCTTC. It codes for CASLGGAFFYNEQFF.

The J gene is TRBJ2-3, the V gene TRBV15; 11 bases line up with TRBD2. The CDR3 is 18 amino acids. Germline V gene lookup returns CDR1 LNHNV and CDR2 YYDKDF (reference sequence). J gave up 11 bases and V 0 bases, and 16 bases lay outside the gene matches. The CDR3 region has the DNA TGTGCCACCAGCAGAGAGGCCCTAGCGGGGGGTTTGCGAGATGGGCAGTATTTT. As protein: CATSREALAGGLRDGQYF.

This clone was recorded a few times. V gene TRBV29-1 combines with J gene TRBJ1-3, with D possibly matching TRBD1 (6 bases). V was shortened by 3 bases and J by 0 bases, with 12 bases between the two germline ends. From germline, CDR1 is SQVTM and CDR2 ANQGSEA. The CDR3 has 15 amino acids. CDR3 in DNA: TGCAGCGTTGATGTGGGGGCCCTCTCTGGAAACACCATATATTTT. Its translation: CSVDVGALSGNTIYF. The complete variable domain, with remaining parts taken from reference TRBV29-1 and TRBJ1-3, reads SAVISQKPSRDICQRGTSLTIQCQVDSQVTMMFWYRQQPGQSLTLIATANQGSEATYESGFVIDKFPISRPNLTFSTLTVSNMSPEDSSIYLCSVDVGALSGNTIYFGEGSWLTVV.

The rearrangement uses TRBV28 and TRBJ1-5; the D is unclear. Germline CDR1 reads MDHEN; CDR2 reads SYDVKM. The CDR3 length is 13 residues. Deletions cut 5 bases from V and 5 bases from J, with 10 bases between. CDR3 nucleotides: TGTGCCAGCAGTGCCGGGTTTCATCAGCCCCAGCATTTT. It yields the protein CASSAGFHQPQHF.

CDR3 bases: TGCGCCAGCAGCTTGCCTAACAGGGCCCAAGAGACCCAGTACTTC. It specifies CASSLPNRAQETQYF. This chain joins TRBV5-1 and TRBJ2-5; D might be TRBD1 (6 bases). CDR3 size: 15 residues. Trimming pared 1 base from V and 1 base from J, leaving 11 bases between. CDR1 and CDR2 from the germline V gene are SGHRS and YFSETQ. Combining the CDR3 with reference TRBV5-1 and TRBJ2-5 gives the whole variable domain KAGVTQTPRYLIKTRGQQVTLSCSPISGHRSVSWYQQTPGQGLQFLFEYFSETQRNKGNFPGRFSGRQFSNSRSEMNVSTLELGDSALYLCASSLPNRAQETQYFGPGTRLLVL.

The chain uses TRBV10-1 and TRBJ2-1, with TRBD2 matching 8 bases. Germline V lookup: CDR1 WNHNN, CDR2 SYGVQD (reference sequence). Losses at the gene ends were 9 bases for V and 12 bases for J; bases not matched to a gene: 22. The CDR3 is 16 residues long. CDR3 amino acids: CASSDTTGTRGGRQFF. CDR3 nucleotide sequence: TGCGCCAGTAGCGACACTACCGGGACTAGGGGGGGCAGGCAGTTCTTC.

V usage is TRBV6-5 and J usage is TRBJ1-2, with 8 bases fitting TRBD1. The germline V gene encodes CDR1 MNHEY and CDR2 SVGAGI. J lost 6 bases, V lost 0 bases, and 9 bases had no gene match. This CDR3 has 16 residues. The CDR3 loop reads CASSYSPDREEDGYTF. The CDR3 DNA reads TGTGCCAGCAGTTACTCCCCGGACAGGGAGGAGGATGGCTACACCTTC.

This clone has more than one count but fewer than ten. This chain connects TRBV5-4 to TRBJ2-5; 12 bases fit TRBD2. V dropped 3 bases and J dropped 5; count of bases not matched to a gene: 5. This CDR3 contains 15 residues. Germline CDR1 and CDR2: SGHNT and YYREEE (reference sequence). The CDR3 sequence: CASSSLAGGLETQYF. The CDR3 bases are TGTGCCAGCAGCTCGCTAGCGGGGGGGCTGGAGACCCAGTACTTC. The entire variable domain, with the rest obtained from reference TRBV5-4 and TRBJ2-5, is as follows: ETGVTQSPTHLIKTRGQQVTLRCSSQSGHNTVSWYQQALGQGPQFIFQYYREEENGRGNFPPRFSGLQFPNYSSELNVNALELDDSALYLCASSSLAGGLETQYFGPGTRLLVL.

V is TRBV5-5 and J is TRBJ2-7, with 7 bases matching TRBD1. The CDR3 sequence is 14 residues long. Trimming cost V 0 bases and J 2 bases; bases outside gene matches: 2. Germline V CDR1 and CDR2: SGHKS, YYEKEE (reference sequence). The CDR3 region is CASSLATGPYEQYF. Written as DNA, the CDR3 is TGTGCCAGCAGCTTGGCGACAGGGCCCTACGAGCAGTACTTC. The full variable domain, its missing parts supplied by reference TRBV5-5 and TRBJ2-7, is DAGVTQSPTHLIKTRGQQVTLRCSPISGHKSVSWYQQVLGQGPQFIFQYYEKEERGRGNFPDRFSARQFPNYSSELNVNALLLGDSALYLCASSLATGPYEQYFGPGTRLTVT.

The V and J genes are TRBV19 and TRBJ2-1, with 8 bases that match TRBD1. The CDR3 totals 17 residues. The germline CDR1 and CDR2 sequences are LNHDA and SQIVND (reference sequence). With V trimmed by 4 bases and J by 4 bases, 12 bases remained unmatched. This CDR3 is CASSTLGLGQGYNEQFF. CDR3 coding DNA: TGTGCCAGTAGTACCCTCGGGCTCGGACAGGGATACAATGAGCAGTTCTTC.

In DNA form, the CDR3 reads TGTGCCAGCAGTCTGACTAGGAGTCATGAGACCCAGTACTTC. It encodes CASSLTRSHETQYF. The chain recombines TRBV6-5 with TRBJ2-5, with D possibly being TRBD2 (6 bases). This CDR3 contains 14 residues. Germline CDR1 and CDR2: MNHEY and SVGAGI. Trimming removed 5 bases from V and 5 bases from J, with 15 bases in between.

This chain joins TRBV10-1 and TRBJ1-1, with D possibly matching TRBD1 (5 bases). Deletions cut 7 bases from V and 5 bases from J, with 23 bases between. The CDR3 contains 16 residues. Looked up from germline, CDR1 is WNHNN and CDR2 is SYGVQD (reference sequence). CDR3 DNA: TGCGCCAGCATACACGATCCCAACCAACGGGGGACTGAAGCTTTCTTT. Translated, it gives CASIHDPNQRGTEAFF.

V is TRBV5-5 and J is TRBJ2-2; the D gene is possibly TRBD1 (6 bases). Trimming took off 2 bases at V and 1 base at J, with 18 bases between the two ends. Per the germline V gene, CDR1 is SGHKS and CDR2 is YYEKEE (reference sequence). The CDR3 runs to 18 residues. The CDR3: CASSFGVWGLENTGELFF. CDR3 DNA: TGTGCCAGCAGCTTTGGTGTGTGGGGGCTTGAGAACACCGGGGAGCTGTTTTTT.

J is TRBJ1-1 and V is TRBV2, with D uncertain. V lost 0 bases to trimming and J lost 6 bases, with 11 bases between them. In germline, CDR1 is SNHLY, CDR2 FYNNEI. This CDR3 is built from 14 residues. In DNA form, the CDR3 reads TGTGCCAGCAGTGAAGCGCGGCCCTCCCCTGAAGCTTTCTTT. The encoded protein is CASSEARPSPEAFF.

The chain couples TRBV6-5 to TRBJ2-7, with TRBD1 as a possible D gene (6 bases). CDR1 and CDR2 from the germline V gene are MNHEY and SVGAGI. The ends were cut back, 6 bases at V and 3 bases at J, with 15 bases in the middle. CDR3 length: 14 residues. CDR3 in amino acids: CASRGHTAHYEQYF. For the CDR3, the DNA is TGTGCCAGCAGGGGACATACGGCTCACTACGAGCAGTACTTC.

The rearrangement links TRBV2 to TRBJ2-2; 8 nucleotides agree with TRBD1. CDR1 is SNHLY and CDR2 is FYNNEI in the germline V gene. Losses at the gene ends were 3 bases for V and 0 bases for J; bases not matched to a gene: 6. This CDR3 spans 17 amino acids. The CDR3 nucleotides read TGTGCCAGCAGTGACCCTAGACAGGGGCCGAACACCGGGGAGCTGTTTTTT. This gives the protein CASSDPRQGPNTGELFF.

V is TRBV19 and J is TRBJ1-2, with 9 bases aligning to TRBD1. Germline-derived CDR1 and CDR2 are LNHDA and SQIVND (reference sequence). V trimming: 5 bases; J trimming: 5 bases; junction bases outside the gene matches: 3. The CDR3 has 13 amino acids. CDR3 DNA sequence: TGTGCCAGTAGTTTGGGACAGGGATATGGCTACACCTTC. It is translated as CASSLGQGYGYTF.